This T cell receptor (beta chain) is from a study of response to subunit inactivated influenza vaccine. Study-wide results and limits: Few new T cells, the authors suggested, are recruited by each seasonal influenza vaccination.

There are many counts of this clonotype. Its antigen is not known. The CDR3 is 16 residues long. V was trimmed by 10 bases and J by 0 bases, leaving 20 bases between them. Each CDR3 protein gets one entry after TCRdb re-called the RT-PCR reads with MiXCR. The profile shows 150,000 to 200,000 distinct CDR3 sequences, more than 10% of them singletons. The sample was also linked to a second study, of T cells expressing NK-cell markers. That publication notes: TCR beta libraries carry UMIs added by 5'RACE template switching. Obtained from sorted CD3+CD56+NKG2C+, CD3+CD56+NKG2C- and CD3+CD56-NKG2C+ T cells were the TCR beta repertoires. A handful of donors showed these clonotypes also leading the CD3+CD56-NKG2C+ fraction.

The source of this sequence is a man aged 45-60 years who received an inactivated influenza vaccine. This specimen was CD8+ T cells sorted from PBMCs, taken roughly 12 days after vaccination. This rearrangement joins TRBV12-3 or TRBV12-4 to TRBJ2-3; D is uncertain. The CDR3 DNA reads TGTGCCACGCTACTCTCGGTCGCAGATAGCACAGATACGCAGTATTTT. Translation: CATLLSVADSTDTQYF.